Listed below are T cell receptor beta chains from one sample, sequenced in a study of human T cells and chemical hapten exposure. TCRdb independently ran MiXCR on the RACE reads; one entry per CDR3 protein. The profile shows 250,000 or so distinct CDR3 sequences, just under 8% of them singletons. The source material was whole blood, sampled in connection with sensitization to the hapten diphenylcyclopropenone (DPC). The receptors derive from a man younger than 35 with alopecia areata. Some clones in this sample may be carry-over from other donors' samples. CDR3s include the opening cysteine and the closing phenylalanine or tryptophan. The D gene is left open where the match is weak. Clone size, where shown, is once, few, many, or a class for clones that have expanded.

>TRBV6-2/TRBV6-3|few|-|TRBJ1-5
TGTGCCAGCTCCGACGGCAATCAGCCCCAGCATTTT
CASSDGNQPQHF
>TRBV11-1|-|TRBD1|TRBJ2-1
TGTGCCAGCAGCTTTGACAGGGACCATGAGCAGTTCTTC
CASSFDRDHEQFF
>TRBV6-1|-|-|TRBJ2-3
TGTGCCAGCAGTGAAGGGTACAGAATTAGCACAGATACGCAGTATTTT
CASSEGYRISTDTQYF
>TRBV28|-|-|TRBJ1-2
TGTGCCAGTCGAGGTCGGGGGAACTATGGCTACACCTTC
CASRGRGNYGYTF
>TRBV4-3|many|-|TRBJ2-6
TGCGCCAGCAGCCAAGATAATTGGGGGCCCGGGGCCAACGTCCTGACTTTC
CASSQDNWGPGANVLTF
>TRBV12-3/TRBV12-4|few|-|TRBJ1-1
TGTGCCAGCAGTTTAGCGAGGAGGGTCGGGGCTCCTGAAGCTTTCTTT
CASSLARRVGAPEAFF
>TRBV12-3/TRBV12-4|-|-|TRBJ1-4
TGTGCCAGCAGTTTAGTACAGAATAATGAAAAACTGTTTTTT
CASSLVQNNEKLFF
>TRBV21-1|few|-|TRBJ1-1
TGTGCCAGCAGCAACCCGACAACTATGAACACTGAAGCTTTCTTT
CASSNPTTMNTEAFF
>TRBV5-1|-|TRBD1|TRBJ1-5
TGCGCCAGCAGCGTGGTTCCGACAGGGGGTAAATTTAATCAGCCCCAGCATTTT
CASSVVPTGGKFNQPQHF
>TRBV9|few|-|TRBJ1-6
TGTGCCAGCAGCGTACCGGGTCCCAATTCACCCCTCCACTTT
CASSVPGPNSPLHF
>TRBV6-5|few|-|TRBJ2-5
TGTGCCACCAAACCTACCTGGACCGCAGGAGAGACCCAGTACTTC
CATKPTWTAGETQYF
>TRBV3-1|few|TRBD1|TRBJ1-3
TGTGCCAGCAGTCAAGAGGGGGCAGATGGAAACACCATATATTTT
CASSQEGADGNTIYF
>TRBV28|few|-|TRBJ2-6
TGTGCCAGCAGTCCTTGGGACTCTGGGGCCAACGTCCTGACTTTC
CASSPWDSGANVLTF
>TRBV20-1|many|-|TRBJ2-2
TGCAGTGCTGTCCGGGACACCTCGGTCACCGGGGAGCTGTTTTTT
CSAVRDTSVTGELFF
>TRBV5-6|-|TRBD1|TRBJ1-6
TGTGCCAGCAGCTTCTGGACAGGGTATAATTCACCCCTCCACTTT
CASSFWTGYNSPLHF
>TRBV28|many|-|TRBJ2-1
TGTGCCAGCCTAACAGGGTCCAATGAGCAGTTCTTC
CASLTGSNEQFF
>TRBV10-3|-|-|TRBJ2-3
TGTGCCATCAGTGAGTCCGAGGGGGGCACAGATACGCAGTATTTT
CAISESEGGTDTQYF
>TRBV9|many|-|TRBJ1-2
TGTGCCAGCAGCGTAGACGACAGAAGGTCCGCTGGCCATGGCTACACCTTC
CASSVDDRRSAGHGYTF
>TRBV5-4|-|-|TRBJ2-2
TGTGCCAGCAGCCTTCCCCGGACAGATACGAACACCGGGGAGCTGTTTTTT
CASSLPRTDTNTGELFF
>TRBV27|few|-|TRBJ1-5
TGTGCCAGCAGTTTACAGGGATGGAATCAGCCCCAGCATTTT
CASSLQGWNQPQHF
>TRBV7-8|few|TRBD1|TRBJ1-2
TGTGCCAGCAGCACACGGACAGGGGGTATCTATGGCTACACCTTC
CASSTRTGGIYGYTF
>TRBV4-2|-|TRBD1|TRBJ1-6
TGTGCCAGCAGCCAAGATCGGGGACAGCTTTATTCACCCCTCCACTTT
CASSQDRGQLYSPLHF
>TRBV15|-|-|TRBJ2-3
TGTGCCACCAGCAGAGAGGGGGTAGAAGATACGCAGTATTTT
CATSREGVEDTQYF
>TRBV5-1|few|-|TRBJ1-1
TGCGCCAGCAGCTTACAGGGTTGGGGGAACACTGAAGCTTTCTTT
CASSLQGWGNTEAFF
>TRBV9|-|TRBD1|TRBJ2-5
TGTGCCAGCAGCGTAGAAGACAGGGGGCGAGGGGAGACCCAGTACTTC
CASSVEDRGRGETQYF
>TRBV20-1|many|-|TRBJ1-6
TGCAGTGCTAGAGATCGCGGGGTCTGGTTGCCCCTCCACTTT
CSARDRGVWLPLHF
>TRBV5-1|-|TRBD1|TRBJ1-2
TGCGCCAGCAGCTGGGGCGGGACAGGAGACACGAATGGCTACACCTTC
CASSWGGTGDTNGYTF
>TRBV29-1|few|TRBD1|TRBJ1-4
TGCAGCACCGAGGACAGGGCAGGCGAAAAACTGTTTTTT
CSTEDRAGEKLFF